A selection of T cell receptor beta chains follows, all from one sample in a study of blood T cell repertoires in COVID-19. The protocol was immunoSEQ multiplex PCR, while the TCRdb copy is restricted to in-frame clones and leaves out a portion. The table lists fewer than 650,000 clones, less than 90% of them singletons. The sequenced sample consisted of peripheral blood. The receptor source for this set is a woman between 45 and 60 years old with COVID-19, enrolled during active disease. Each CDR3 is given with its conserved first and last residue. The order of the fields is J gene, clone size, V gene, D gene, CDR3 protein, CDR3 DNA. D genes are given only for firm matches. Not every row has a clone size; where given, it reads once, few, many or a size class.

j_call: TRBJ2-1
clone_size: -
v_call: TRBV7-2
d_call: TRBD2
cdr3_aa: CASSFWGGNEQFF
cdr3_nt: TGTGCCAGCAGCTTTTGGGGGGGCAATGAGCAGTTCTTC

j_call: TRBJ1-6
clone_size: once
v_call: TRBV10-3
d_call: -
cdr3_aa: CAISLSGVDNSPLHF
cdr3_nt: TGTGCCATCTCCTTATCAGGGGTCGATAATTCACCCCTCCACTTT

j_call: TRBJ2-7
clone_size: -
v_call: TRBV7-9
d_call: TRBD1
cdr3_aa: CASSSDRDRPYEQYF
cdr3_nt: TGTGCCAGCAGCTCAGACAGGGACCGTCCCTACGAGCAGTACTTC

j_call: TRBJ2-3
clone_size: few
v_call: TRBV30
d_call: TRBD1
cdr3_aa: CAWSVGQGDRDTQYF
cdr3_nt: TGTGCCTGGAGTGTAGGGCAGGGGGACAGGGATACGCAGTATTTT

j_call: TRBJ2-7
clone_size: -
v_call: TRBV10-3
d_call: -
cdr3_aa: CAISESTAGDEQYF
cdr3_nt: TGTGCCATCAGTGAGTCTACCGCCGGGGACGAGCAGTACTTC

j_call: TRBJ1-6
clone_size: -
v_call: TRBV6-5
d_call: TRBD1
cdr3_aa: CASSSGQGRGSPLHF
cdr3_nt: TGTGCCAGCAGTTCTGGACAGGGCCGTGGTTCACCCCTCCACTTT

j_call: TRBJ2-2
clone_size: -
v_call: TRBV19
d_call: TRBD2
cdr3_aa: CASKQRGPTGELFF
cdr3_nt: TGTGCCAGTAAGCAGCGGGGGCCCACCGGGGAGCTGTTTTTT

j_call: TRBJ1-5
clone_size: -
v_call: TRBV30
d_call: -
cdr3_aa: CAWIFRGDEPQHF
cdr3_nt: TGTGCCTGGATATTCAGGGGAGATGAGCCCCAGCATTTT

j_call: TRBJ2-7
clone_size: -
v_call: TRBV2
d_call: TRBD1
cdr3_aa: CASQRGQGNEQYF
cdr3_nt: TGTGCCAGCCAGCGGGGACAGGGCAACGAGCAGTACTTC

j_call: TRBJ1-5
clone_size: -
v_call: TRBV4-1
d_call: -
cdr3_aa: CASSSSGVRNQPQHF
cdr3_nt: TGCGCCAGCAGCTCGTCGGGGGTGCGGAATCAGCCCCAGCATTTT

j_call: TRBJ2-4
clone_size: -
v_call: TRBV9
d_call: -
cdr3_aa: CASSVNTQRDIQYF
cdr3_nt: TGTGCCAGCAGCGTAAATACACAGAGGGACATTCAGTACTTC

j_call: TRBJ2-3
clone_size: once
v_call: TRBV27
d_call: -
cdr3_aa: CASSEATGITQYF
cdr3_nt: TGTGCCAGCAGTGAAGCTACAGGGATAACGCAGTATTTT

j_call: TRBJ2-2
clone_size: -
v_call: TRBV18
d_call: -
cdr3_aa: CASSPYRDRDTGELFF
cdr3_nt: TGTGCCAGCTCACCCTACAGGGATCGGGACACCGGGGAGCTGTTTTTT

j_call: TRBJ2-2
clone_size: -
v_call: TRBV10-2
d_call: TRBD1
cdr3_aa: CASSGQGYGTGELFF
cdr3_nt: TGCGCCAGCTCAGGACAGGGGTACGGCACCGGGGAGCTGTTTTTT

j_call: TRBJ2-1
clone_size: -
v_call: TRBV18
d_call: TRBD2
cdr3_aa: CASSPGLAGLNEQFF
cdr3_nt: TGTGCCAGCTCACCGGGACTAGCGGGTCTAAATGAGCAGTTCTTC

j_call: TRBJ2-1
clone_size: -
v_call: TRBV6-5
d_call: -
cdr3_aa: CASNTNEQFF
cdr3_nt: TGTGCCAGCAACACGAATGAGCAGTTCTTC

j_call: TRBJ1-2
clone_size: -
v_call: TRBV28
d_call: -
cdr3_aa: CASSLYTGTSEYTF
cdr3_nt: TGTGCCAGCAGTTTATACACAGGGACCTCGGAATACACCTTC

j_call: TRBJ1-2
clone_size: -
v_call: TRBV7-9
d_call: TRBD1
cdr3_aa: CASSSGTGMYYGYTF
cdr3_nt: TGTGCCAGCAGCTCAGGGACAGGGATGTACTATGGCTACACCTTC